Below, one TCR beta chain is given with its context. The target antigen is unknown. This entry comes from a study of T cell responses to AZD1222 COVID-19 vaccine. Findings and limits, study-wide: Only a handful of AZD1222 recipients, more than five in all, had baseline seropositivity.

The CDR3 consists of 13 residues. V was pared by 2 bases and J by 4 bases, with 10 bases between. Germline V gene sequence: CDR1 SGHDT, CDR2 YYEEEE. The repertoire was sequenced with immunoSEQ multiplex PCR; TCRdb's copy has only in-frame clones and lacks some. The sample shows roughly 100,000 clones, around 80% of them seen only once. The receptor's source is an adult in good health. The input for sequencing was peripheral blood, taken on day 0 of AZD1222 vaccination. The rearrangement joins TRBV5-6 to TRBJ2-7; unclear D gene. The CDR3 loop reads CASSFQQPYEQYF. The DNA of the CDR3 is TGTGCCAGCAGCTTCCAGCAGCCTTACGAGCAGTACTTC.